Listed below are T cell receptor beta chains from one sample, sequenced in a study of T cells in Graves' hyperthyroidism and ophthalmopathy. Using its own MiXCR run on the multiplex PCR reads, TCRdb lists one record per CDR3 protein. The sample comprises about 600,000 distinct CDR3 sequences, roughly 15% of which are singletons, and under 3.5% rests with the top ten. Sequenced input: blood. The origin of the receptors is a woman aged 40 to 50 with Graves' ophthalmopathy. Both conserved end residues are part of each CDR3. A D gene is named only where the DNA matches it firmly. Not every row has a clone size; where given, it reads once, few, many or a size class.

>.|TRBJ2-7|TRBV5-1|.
TGCGCCAGCAGCTCGGGGACATCCCAGATGGGCTACGAGCAGTACTTC
CASSSGTSQMGYEQYF
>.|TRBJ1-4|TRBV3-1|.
TGTGCCAGCAGACAGGGAGGGGATAAAAAACTGTTTTTT
CASRQGGDKKLFF
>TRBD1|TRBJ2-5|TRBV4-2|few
TGTGCCAGCAGCCAAGTAGGGGGCCCGGGGACCCAGTACTTC
CASSQVGGPGTQYF
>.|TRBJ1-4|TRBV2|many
TGTGCCAGCAGATGGACAACTAATGAAAAACTGTTTTTT
CASRWTTNEKLFF
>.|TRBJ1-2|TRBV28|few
TGTGCCAGCAGTTCTACCCGGGACTTGGGAGGCTACACCTTC
CASSSTRDLGGYTF
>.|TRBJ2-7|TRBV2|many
TGTGCCAGCAGCACCTACGAGCAGTACTTC
CASSTYEQYF
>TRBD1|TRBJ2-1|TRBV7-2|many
TGTGCCAGCAGGACCCGGGACAGGGTGTTGGATGAGCAGTTCTTC
CASRTRDRVLDEQFF
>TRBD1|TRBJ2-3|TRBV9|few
TGTGCCAGCAGCACCGGGACAGCCACAGATACGCAGTATTTT
CASSTGTATDTQYF
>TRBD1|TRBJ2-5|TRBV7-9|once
TGTGCCAGCAGCTTGGCAGGGGGAACCCAAGAGACCCAGTACTTC
CASSLAGGTQETQYF
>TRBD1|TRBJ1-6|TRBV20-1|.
TGCAGTGCGAAACGACAGGGTGAGGTTTCACCCCTCCACTTT
CSAKRQGEVSPLHF
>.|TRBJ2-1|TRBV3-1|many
TGTGCCAGCAGCCAAGCACAGGGTAACAATGAGCAGTTCTTC
CASSQAQGNNEQFF
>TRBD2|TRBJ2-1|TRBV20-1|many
TGCAGTGCTAGATACCCGGGCGGTAGCGGGAGGGGCTCCTACAATGAGCAGTTCTTC
CSARYPGGSGRGSYNEQFF
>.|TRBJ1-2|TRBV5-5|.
TGTGCCAGCAGCTTGAGGGGGTGGCAGGGGAACTATGGCTACACCTTC
CASSLRGWQGNYGYTF
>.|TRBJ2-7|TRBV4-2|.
TGTGCCAGCAGCCAAGGACTAGTGGCGTACGAGCAGTACTTC
CASSQGLVAYEQYF
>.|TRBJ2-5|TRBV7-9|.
TGTGCCAGCAGTTGGGACCGCGAACAAGAGACCCAGTACTTC
CASSWDREQETQYF
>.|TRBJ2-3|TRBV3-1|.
TGTGCCAGCAGCCTTGGCCTGGGGGAAACAGATACGCAGTATTTT
CASSLGLGETDTQYF
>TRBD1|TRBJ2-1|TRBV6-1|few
TGTGCCAGTTTCGGGACAGGGGGGACCTATGAGCAGTTCTTC
CASFGTGGTYEQFF
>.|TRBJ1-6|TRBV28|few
TGTGCCAGCAGTGAAGACTTCAGGGACTATTCACCCCTCCACTTT
CASSEDFRDYSPLHF
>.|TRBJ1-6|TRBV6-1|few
TGTGCCAGCAGTGAACGGGCAGATGGGAGTTCACCCCTCCACTTT
CASSERADGSSPLHF
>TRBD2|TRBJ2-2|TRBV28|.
TGTGCCAGCAGTTCCCCATCGGGGGGCACCGGGGAGCTGTTTTTT
CASSSPSGGTGELFF
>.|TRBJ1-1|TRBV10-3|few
TGTGCCATAAACAGACAGGTGGACACTGAAGCTTTCTTT
CAINRQVDTEAFF
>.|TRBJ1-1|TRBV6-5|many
TGTGCCAGCAGTTACTCGAGTCAAGGACAGAGCACTGAAGCTTTCTTT
CASSYSSQGQSTEAFF
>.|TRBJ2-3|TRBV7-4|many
TGTGCCAGCAGCCTCCCGGAGGCCTTAGCAGATACGCAGTATTTT
CASSLPEALADTQYF
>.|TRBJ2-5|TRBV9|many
TGTGCCAGCAGCTCCCAAAAAGGACACCTCCAAGAGACCCAGTACTTC
CASSSQKGHLQETQYF
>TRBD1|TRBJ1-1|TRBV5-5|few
TGTGCCAGCAGCGTTCGGGACAGCCCGAACACTGAAGCTTTCTTT
CASSVRDSPNTEAFF
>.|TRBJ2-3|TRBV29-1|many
TGCAGCGTTGAGGGCCAGGGTGACAATACGCAGTATTTT
CSVEGQGDNTQYF
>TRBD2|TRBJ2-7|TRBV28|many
TGTGCCAGCTACAGTTACGGGGGGGGCTACGGCTCCTACGAGCAGTACTTC
CASYSYGGGYGSYEQYF
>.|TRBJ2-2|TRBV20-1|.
TGCAGTGCTCCACAAGCCCTTGGAACCGGGGAGCTGTTTTTT
CSAPQALGTGELFF
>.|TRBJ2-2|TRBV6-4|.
TGTGCCAGCAGTGTTGAAGGGACGGCCGGGGAGCTGTTTTTT
CASSVEGTAGELFF
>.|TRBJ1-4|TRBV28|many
TGTGCCAGCAGCAATAGTCCCAACGGGCCTATTGGTGAAAAACTGTTTTTT
CASSNSPNGPIGEKLFF
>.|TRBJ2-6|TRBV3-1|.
TGTGCCAGCAGCCAAGGGGGCTCTAGGGCCAACGTCCTGACTTTC
CASSQGGSRANVLTF
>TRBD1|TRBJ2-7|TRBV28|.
TGTGCCAGCAGTGCCGGACAGGGGTACTACGAGCAGTACTTC
CASSAGQGYYEQYF
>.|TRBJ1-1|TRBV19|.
TGTGCCAGCAGTAACCTCCTGGGGGCTTTCTTT
CASSNLLGAFF
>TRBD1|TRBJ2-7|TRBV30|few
TGTGCCTGGAGAGCCGGGACAGGGACCTACGAGCAGTACTTC
CAWRAGTGTYEQYF
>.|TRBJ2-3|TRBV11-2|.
TGTGCCAGCAGCACTCGACTGACTATGGCAGATACGCAGTATTTT
CASSTRLTMADTQYF
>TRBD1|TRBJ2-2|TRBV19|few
TGTGCCAGTAGTGGGGCAGGGGGCGCTGGCACCGGGGAGCTGTTTTTT
CASSGAGGAGTGELFF
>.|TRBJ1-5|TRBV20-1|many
TGCAGTGCTAGAGAGTCCAGGCGAGGCAATCAGCCCCAGCATTTT
CSARESRRGNQPQHF
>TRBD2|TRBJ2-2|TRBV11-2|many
TGTGCCAGCAGCCGAGCGGGAGGCTGGGACACCGGGGAGCTGTTTTTT
CASSRAGGWDTGELFF
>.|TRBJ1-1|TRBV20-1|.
TGCAGTGTCCCTTTCCGGCCTGAAGCTTTCTTT
CSVPFRPEAFF
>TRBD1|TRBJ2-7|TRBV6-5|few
TGTGCCAGCAGTTTCGACAGGGGGACCTACGAGCAGTACTTC
CASSFDRGTYEQYF
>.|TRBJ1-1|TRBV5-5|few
TGTGCCAGCAGCCTGTCGCCAGACTTAAACACTGAAGCTTTCTTT
CASSLSPDLNTEAFF
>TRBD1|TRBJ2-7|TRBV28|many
TGTGCCAGCAGTCCTACCGGACAGGGAAACTCCTACGAGCAGTACTTC
CASSPTGQGNSYEQYF
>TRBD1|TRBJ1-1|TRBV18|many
TGTGCCAGCTCACCAGTCATCGTCCAGGGGGGCACTGAAGCTTTCTTT
CASSPVIVQGGTEAFF
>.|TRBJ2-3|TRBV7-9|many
TGTGCCAGCAGCTTACAGCCGGGGGATACGCAGTATTTT
CASSLQPGDTQYF
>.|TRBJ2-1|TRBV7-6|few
TGTGCCAGCAGCTCCTTCGCTAGCTCCTACAATGAGCAGTTCTTC
CASSSFASSYNEQFF
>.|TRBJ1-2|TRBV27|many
TGTGCCAGCAGCCCCGGGACGGTCTATGGCTACACCTTC
CASSPGTVYGYTF
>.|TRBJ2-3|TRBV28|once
TGTGCCAGCGGAGGACTCTCTAGCACAGATACGCAGTATTTT
CASGGLSSTDTQYF
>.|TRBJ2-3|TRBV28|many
TGTGCCAGCAGTTTCGCGTCTTCGCGCACAGATACGCAGTATTTT
CASSFASSRTDTQYF
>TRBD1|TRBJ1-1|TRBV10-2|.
TGCGCCAGCAGGCCCGGGACAGGAGAAGCTTTCTTT
CASRPGTGEAFF
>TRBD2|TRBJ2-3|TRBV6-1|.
TGTGCCAGCAGTGAAGTGACTAGCGGGGGGAAAGATACGCAGTATTTT
CASSEVTSGGKDTQYF
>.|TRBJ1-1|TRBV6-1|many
TGTGCCAGCAGTGCCTGGGAGGCGATGAACACTGAAGCTTTCTTT
CASSAWEAMNTEAFF
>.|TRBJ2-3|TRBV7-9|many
TGTGCCAGCAGCTTAAACCCAGGGCCAGATACGCAGTATTTT
CASSLNPGPDTQYF
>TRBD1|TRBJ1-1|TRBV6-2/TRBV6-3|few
TGTGCCAGCAGTTCCCCCTCAGGGGGAGGGACTGAAGCTTTCTTT
CASSSPSGGGTEAFF
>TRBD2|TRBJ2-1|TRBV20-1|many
TGCAGTGCTAGACCCCCGGGGGCTAGCGGGAGTACAAGTGGGCAGTTCTTC
CSARPPGASGSTSGQFF
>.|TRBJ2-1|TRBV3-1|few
TGTGCCAGCAGCCAAGGGGGGTTCCATGGGGGAGAGCAGTTCTTC
CASSQGGFHGGEQFF
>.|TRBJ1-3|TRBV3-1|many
TGTGCCAGCACCCACCGGGGCGGGAGACTCTCTGGAAACACCATATATTTT
CASTHRGGRLSGNTIYF